This TCR beta chain derives from a study of T cell responses to AZD1222 COVID-19 vaccine. J gave up 12 bases and V 5 bases, and 3 bases lay outside the gene matches. The CDR3 loop spans 11 amino acids. Method: immunoSEQ multiplex PCR; TCRdb's copy keeps in-frame clones and lacks some. Of 200,000 or so clones listed, about nine tenths are singletons. This clonotype originated in an adult in good health. The J gene is TRBJ1-4, the V gene TRBV12-3 or TRBV12-4; 7 bases match TRBD1. Sample: peripheral blood, taken on day 0 of MenACWY control vaccination. The CDR3 is CASSQGGELFF. CDR3 in DNA: TGTGCCAGCAGTCAGGGGGGGGAACTGTTTTTT.